This T cell receptor beta chain was captured in a study of blood T cell repertoires in COVID-19 (dated by TCRdb to the early 2020s). Background on the whole study: The collaborator samples originated in the United States, Italy and Spain and spanned the acute and convalescent phases of COVID-19. The material from the prospective study consisted of cDNA or gDNA derived from T cells, B-cell-depleted T cells, or PBMCs. Deeply sampled blood TCRbeta repertoires from subjects exposed to, actively infected with, or recovered from COVID-19 were included in the dataset. A freely available public database, intended as a resource for researchers studying the immune response to SARS-CoV-2, is where the repertoires were released. Samples were obtained from the ongoing ImmuneRACE study (first 160 participants) and from over 1,000 subjects provided by 6 global collaborators. Nearly every sample came with metadata listing a de-identified subject ID, COVID-19 status, age in years and sex. HLA class I and class II types, where available, came from metadata supplied by the sample provider rather than from assay-based typing.

Overall study results and their limits: Clinical and demographic metadata were provided uncurated, with the amount varying by source and participant.

In Seattle, one collaborating source enrolled patients while the infection was active and tracked those patients longitudinally over the course of disease. Whole blood was collected in K2EDTA tubes by collaborating institutions according to the institutions' own protocols. For TCRbeta analysis, collaborators shipped samples as frozen whole blood, isolated PBMCs, or DNA extracted from either of those sample types. Via the germline V gene, CDR1 is MNHEY and CDR2 SVGAGI. Relative to germline, V is 0 bases shorter and J is 8 bases shorter, with 10 bases between their ends. Its CDR3 holds 14 amino acids, cysteine through phenylalanine. Left in the record is the CDR3 DNA by itself, 42 bases read in frame from the first base. TCRbeta CDR3 regions were amplified from genomic DNA using the immunoSEQ Assay, a bias-controlled multiplex PCR. The original methods were these. The number of nucleated cells in each sample was estimated by amplification of reference gene primers within the assay. Sequence reads were collapsed and filtered to measure the absolute abundance of every unique TCRbeta CDR3 rearrangement. Productive Simpson clonality was computed per sample as the square root of Simpson's diversity index over productive rearrangements. TCRdb retrieved this table from immuneACCESS and kept in-frame rearrangements only. Not all clones are present; in checked studies, unresolved V genes account for under half, and no reason is known for the remainder. That table furnishes V, J and clone size, whereas the DNA furnished D and trimming. The sample table records about 280,000 clones; roughly 90% of these occur just once. The top ten clonotypes cover 11% of the sample.

Concerning this clone itself: Its specific antigen is unknown. No base quality information exists; no much larger clone differs at one position.

The V and J genes are TRBV6-5 and TRBJ1-4; a weak D assignment points to TRBD1 (5 bases agree). The sequence derives from a woman aged 25 to 45 with COVID-19, enrolled during active disease. The material sequenced was peripheral blood. The encoded CDR3 is CASSYSTSGEKLFF. The DNA sequence follows: TGTGCCAGCAGTTACTCGACATCAGGGGAAAAACTGTTTTTT.